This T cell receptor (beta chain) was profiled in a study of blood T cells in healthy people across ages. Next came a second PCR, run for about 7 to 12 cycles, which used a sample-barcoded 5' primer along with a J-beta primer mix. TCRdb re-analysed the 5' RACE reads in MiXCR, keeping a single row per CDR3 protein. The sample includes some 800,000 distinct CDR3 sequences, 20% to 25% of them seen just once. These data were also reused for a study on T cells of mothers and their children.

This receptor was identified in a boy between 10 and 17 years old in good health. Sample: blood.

The CDR3 region has the DNA TGTGCCACCAGTGATCCGACAGGGGGCGGTGAGACCCAGTACTTC. Amino acid sequence: CATSDPTGGGETQYF. V is TRBV24-1 and J is TRBJ2-5; 10 bases align to TRBD1. Unmatched junction bases numbered 5, after V lost 3 bases and J lost 5 bases. The CDR3 spans 15 residues. The germline CDR1 and CDR2 sequences are KGHDR and SFDVKD.